Listed here are 30 T cell receptor beta chains from one sample, sequenced in a study of early T cells in non-severe SARS-CoV-2 infection. TCRdb re-derived calls from the 5' RACE reads in MiXCR, one entry per CDR3 protein. This table holds about 100,000 distinct CDR3 sequences, roughly 10% found once. The sequenced sample was whole blood. The receptors were sampled from an adult who was a healthcare worker with PCR-confirmed SARS-CoV-2 infection or an uninfected control (not recorded which).

This clonotype was observed many times. In nucleotides, the CDR3 is TGTGCCAGCAGTCCAGGACTAGCGGGAGGAACCTACGAGCAGTACTTC. Its translation: CASSPGLAGGTYEQYF. V and J are TRBV28 and TRBJ2-7; TRBD2 aligns across 14 bases. This CDR3 is 16 amino acids long. Looked up from germline, CDR1 is MDHEN and CDR2 is SYDVKM. V trimming: 5 bases; J trimming: 2 bases; junction bases outside the gene matches: 5. The whole variable domain, remainder taken from reference TRBV28 and TRBJ2-7, is DVKVTQSSRYLVKRTGEKVFLECVQDMDHENMFWYRQDPGLGLRLIYFSYDVKMKEKGDIPEGYSVSREKKERFSLILESASTNQTSMYLCASSPGLAGGTYEQYFGPGTRLTVT.

V gene TRBV11-2 combines with J gene TRBJ2-1; 8 positions agree with TRBD2. V lost 0 bases and J lost 7; bases outside the gene matches: 5. Per germline, CDR1 SGHAT and CDR2 FQNNGV. There are 15 residues in the CDR3. CDR3 region: CASSLDGTRINEQFF. In DNA form, the CDR3 reads TGTGCCAGCAGCTTAGACGGGACTAGGATTAATGAGCAGTTCTTC.

This clonotype was seen a handful of times. The chain couples TRBV20-1 to TRBJ2-5; 9 bases fit TRBD2. Germline V CDR1 and CDR2: DFQATT, SNEGSKA (reference sequence). V was pared by 6 bases and J by 2 bases, with 10 bases of the junction left unmatched. The CDR3 spans 15 residues. The CDR3 nucleotides read TGCAGTGCCGCTCCGATTAGCGGGAGACAAGAGACCCAGTACTTC. Translation gives CSAAPISGRQETQYF.

The sample holds many counts of this clonotype. The chain combines TRBV7-9 with TRBJ1-1; D remains ambiguous. This CDR3 contains 15 residues. V lost 0 bases to trimming and J lost 4 bases, with 12 bases between them. Germline V CDR1 and CDR2: SEHNR, FQNEAQ (reference sequence). This CDR3 is CASSLANPGGTEAFF. In nucleotides, the CDR3 is TGTGCCAGCAGCTTAGCGAATCCGGGCGGCACTGAAGCTTTCTTT. Together with reference TRBV7-9 and TRBJ1-1, the CDR3 gives the full variable domain: DTGVSQNPRHKITKRGQNVTFRCDPISEHNRLYWYRQTLGQGPEFLTYFQNEAQLEKSRLLSDRFSAERPKGSFSTLEIQRTEQGDSAMYLCASSLANPGGTEAFFGQGTRLTVV.

This clonotype was counted at least ten times. J is TRBJ2-4 and V is TRBV11-2; D gene ambiguous. Trimming stripped 0 bases from V and 11 bases from J, with 11 bases between. Germline V gene lookup returns CDR1 SGHAT and CDR2 FQNNGV. The CDR3 covers 13 residues. This chain's CDR3 is CASSLDRQSFQYF. In nucleotides, the CDR3 is TGTGCCAGCAGCTTAGACCGGCAGTCCTTTCAGTACTTC.

This clonotype has at least ten counts. The rearrangement links TRBV7-9 to TRBJ1-6; no clear D gene. Germline CDR1 SEHNR, CDR2 FQNEAQ (reference sequence). This CDR3 is built from 14 residues. The ends were cut back, 5 bases at V and 7 bases at J, with 12 bases in the middle. CDR3 residues: CASSPVVGNSPLHF. CDR3 coding DNA: TGTGCCAGCAGCCCTGTCGTCGGAAATTCACCCCTCCACTTT.

As DNA, the CDR3 is TGTGCCAGCAGCCGGGGTTCCCGGGACAGGGCTGGTGAGACCCAGTACTTC. Amino acid sequence: CASSRGSRDRAGETQYF. V is TRBV13 and J is TRBJ2-5; 9 nucleotides agree with TRBD1. Germline CDR1 reads PRHDT; CDR2 reads FYEKMQ (reference sequence). With V trimmed by 5 bases and J by 5 bases, 15 bases remained unmatched. The CDR3 covers 17 residues. The complete variable domain, with remaining parts taken from reference TRBV13 and TRBJ2-5, reads AAGVIQSPRHLIKEKRETATLKCYPIPRHDTVYWYQQGPGQDPQFLISFYEKMQSDKGSIPDRFSAQQFSDYHSELNMSSLELGDSALYFCASSRGSRDRAGETQYFGPGTRLLVL.

This clonotype was seen ten or more times. This sequence joins TRBV12-3 or TRBV12-4 and TRBJ2-7, with 10 bases that match TRBD2. Trimming at V came to 6 bases and at J to 7 bases, leaving 6 bases not matched to a gene. CDR3 length equals 13 residues. In DNA, the CDR3 is TGTGCCAGCAGAGTAGCGGGAGGACGTGAGCAGTACTTC. Its translation: CASRVAGGREQYF.

CDR3 sequence (DNA): TGCAGCGTTGAAGAACAGGGGAGCTATGGCTACACCTTC. Translated, it gives CSVEEQGSYGYTF. The gene calls are TRBV29-1 and TRBJ1-2; TRBD1 matches 7 bases. Germline trimming cut 0 bases from V and 4 bases from J; bases unmatched to any gene: 2. The V gene's germline CDR1 is SQVTM and CDR2 ANQGSEA. The CDR3 has 13 amino acids.

This clonotype showed up many times. The chain is built from TRBV28 and TRBJ1-5; D unclear. CDR3 length: 12 amino acids. The V gene lost 2 bases and the J gene lost 7 bases, with 6 bases spanning the gap. The germline CDR1 and CDR2 sequences are MDHEN and SYDVKM. CDR3 loop: CASSLLLQPQHF. The CDR3 DNA follows: TGTGCCAGCAGTTTACTGCTCCAGCCCCAGCATTTT.

This clonotype was seen more than once but under ten times. This chain joins TRBV12-3 or TRBV12-4 and TRBJ2-2; a weak D match, TRBD2 (6 bases). The CDR3 covers 18 residues. Deletions cut 5 bases from V and 4 bases from J, with 23 bases between. The CDR3 region has the DNA TGTGCCAGCAGTCCCTCCCTAGCGCCCTCAGGGAGCACCGGGGAGCTGTTTTTT. It is translated as CASSPSLAPSGSTGELFF.

This clonotype has ten or more counts. V and J are TRBV6-5 and TRBJ2-6, with 10 bases that match TRBD1. The CDR3 has 16 residues. Losses at the gene ends were 6 bases for V and 0 bases for J; bases not matched to a gene: 2. The germline CDR1 and CDR2 sequences are MNHEY and SVGAGI. CDR3 sequence (DNA): TGTGCCAGCAGAAGGACAGGGGGCTCTGGGGCCAACGTCCTGACTTTC. It translates to CASRRTGGSGANVLTF.

This clonotype was picked up a small number of times. This sequence joins TRBV20-1 and TRBJ2-2; 7 bases match TRBD1. The V segment lost 0 bases and the J segment 1 base; nucleotides outside the gene matches: 2. CDR3 length equals 15 residues. Germline-derived CDR1 and CDR2 are DFQATT and SNEGSKA (reference sequence). The CDR3 protein is CSARDRDRNTGELFF. CDR3 nucleotide sequence: TGCAGTGCTAGAGATAGGGACAGGAACACCGGGGAGCTGTTTTTT.

This clonotype has at least ten counts. The chain carries TRBV28 and TRBJ1-2; D gene ambiguous. The V end was cut by 4 bases, the J end by 8 bases, with 5 bases between. There are 10 residues in the CDR3. The germline V gene has CDR1 MDHEN and CDR2 SYDVKM. CDR3 sequence reads: CASSWQGYTF. The CDR3 DNA is TGTGCCAGCAGTTGGCAGGGCTACACCTTC.

This clonotype was seen ten or more times. J is TRBJ2-7 and V is TRBV20-1, with D possibly called TRBD1 or TRBD2 (7 bases each). Trimming stripped 6 bases from V and 2 bases from J, with 11 bases between. CDR1 is DFQATT and CDR2 is SNEGSKA in the germline V gene (reference sequence). The CDR3 length is 12 residues. Here the CDR3 reads CSARGGTYEQYF. In nucleotides, the CDR3 is TGCAGTGCCAGGGGGGGGACCTACGAGCAGTACTTC.

This clonotype has more than one count but fewer than ten. The J gene is TRBJ1-1, the V gene TRBV7-9; 9 bases line up with TRBD1. Germline trimming cut 1 base from V and 6 bases from J; bases unmatched to any gene: 0. The CDR3 sequence is 13 residues long. The germline gives CDR1 SEHNR, CDR2 FQNEAQ (reference sequence). CDR3 nucleotides: TGTGCCAGCAGCTTAGGGGACAGGGCTGAAGCTTTCTTT. It codes for CASSLGDRAEAFF.

This clonotype was detected only a few times. The chain joins TRBV20-1 to TRBJ2-2, with D perhaps being TRBD1 or TRBD2 (6 bases each). The CDR3 extends over 15 amino acids. V shed 5 bases and J shed 5 bases, with 18 bases lying between them. Germline-derived CDR1 and CDR2 are DFQATT and SNEGSKA (reference sequence). The CDR3 bases are TGCAGTGCTCAGAACCGGGGGCCTGGGACCGGGGAGCTGTTTTTT. Its translation is CSAQNRGPGTGELFF.

The sample holds a few counts of this clonotype. The CDR3 region is CATSRTGQSNQPQHF. CDR3 in DNA: TGTGCCACCAGCAGGACAGGACAGAGCAATCAGCCCCAGCATTTT. This chain links TRBV15 with TRBJ1-5; TRBD1 is a possible D gene (6 bases). CDR1 LNHNV and CDR2 YYDKDF come from the germline V gene (reference sequence). Trimming shortened V by 3 bases and J by 1 base, and 10 bases separated the two germline ends. This CDR3 is 15 amino acids long. Variable domain in full (rest from reference TRBV15 and TRBJ1-5): DAMVIQNPRYQVTQFGKPVTLSCSQTLNHNVMYWYQQKSSQAPKLLFHYYDKDFNNEADTPDNFQSRRPNTSFCFLDIRSPGLGDTAMYLCATSRTGQSNQPQHFGDGTRLSIL.

Only a few counts were recorded for this clonotype. The chain has TRBV12-3 or TRBV12-4 and TRBJ1-2; maybe TRBD1 (5 bases). V was clipped by 4 bases and J by 8 bases, with 14 bases between them. CDR3 length: 13 residues. The CDR3: CASSYGPGKGYTF. CDR3 sequence (DNA): TGTGCCAGCAGTTACGGGCCAGGGAAGGGCTACACCTTC.

This clonotype was seen only a few times. CDR3 sequence reads: CSALSGTGNYEQYF. In DNA, the CDR3 is TGCAGTGCTCTTTCCGGGACAGGGAACTACGAGCAGTACTTC. The chain links TRBV20-1 to TRBJ2-7; 9 nucleotides align to TRBD1. Per the germline V gene, CDR1 is DFQATT and CDR2 is SNEGSKA (reference sequence). This CDR3 is 14 amino acids long. Trimming took 5 bases from V and 3 from J; bases not matched to a gene: 8.

This sequence joins TRBV7-9 and TRBJ2-1, with D perhaps TRBD1 or TRBD2 (12 bases each). V was pared by 6 bases and J by 9 bases, with 33 bases between. CDR1 and CDR2 from the germline V gene are SEHNR and FQNEAQ (reference sequence). The CDR3 sequence is 19 residues long. The CDR3 loop reads CASRPPGTGGPSGRVEQFF. DNA for the CDR3: TGTGCCAGCAGGCCCCCCGGGACAGGGGGCCCTAGCGGGAGGGTTGAGCAGTTCTTC. Full variable domain (missing parts from reference TRBV7-9 and TRBJ2-1): DTGVSQNPRHKITKRGQNVTFRCDPISEHNRLYWYRQTLGQGPEFLTYFQNEAQLEKSRLLSDRFSAERPKGSFSTLEIQRTEQGDSAMYLCASRPPGTGGPSGRVEQFFGPGTRLTVL.

The rearrangement joins TRBV5-6 to TRBJ2-7, with D possibly being TRBD2 (6 bases). Between the trimmed V and J ends, which lost 3 bases and 2 bases, there was a span of 9 bases. The CDR3 loop spans 13 amino acids. Germline assignment: CDR1 SGHDT and CDR2 YYEEEE. In nucleotides, the CDR3 is TGTGCCAGCAGCTCTAGCGTACCCTACGAGCAGTACTTC. Translation gives CASSSSVPYEQYF.

As for this clonotype: This could be a read error, since a much larger clone is one nucleotide away. The genes are TRBV12-3 or TRBV12-4 and TRBJ2-5, with D maybe TRBD2 (6 bases). The CDR3 has 14 residues. CDR3 sequence (DNA): TGTGTCAGCAGCCTAGCGAATAGTGGAGAGACCCAGTACTTC. This gives the protein CVSSLANSGETQYF.

There are many counts of this clonotype. The J gene is TRBJ1-2, the V gene TRBV28, with TRBD1 identical over 7 bases. Germline loops: CDR1 MDHEN, CDR2 SYDVKM. V shed 5 bases and J 3 bases; nucleotides not matched to a gene: 0. CDR3 length: 12 amino acids. CDR3 nucleotide sequence: TGTGCCAGCAGTCAGGGGGACTATGGCTACACCTTC. This codes for CASSQGDYGYTF.

This clonotype has ten or more counts. This chain uses TRBV2 with TRBJ2-1; 7 nucleotides line up with TRBD2. Germline V lookup: CDR1 SNHLY, CDR2 FYNNEI. This CDR3 is built from 15 residues. V was clipped by 0 bases and J by 3 bases; unmatched bases: 2. The CDR3 DNA reads TGTGCCAGCAGTGAAGCCTGGGACTACTACAATGAGCAGTTCTTC. Translated, it gives CASSEAWDYYNEQFF. Full variable domain (rest looked up from reference TRBV2 and TRBJ2-1): EPEVTQTPSHQVTQMGQEVILRCVPISNHLYFYWYRQILGQKVEFLVSFYNNEISEKSEIFDDQFSVERPDGSNFTLKIRSTKLEDSAMYFCASSEAWDYYNEQFFGPGTRLTVL.

This sequence joins TRBV7-9 and TRBJ2-7, with a possible D match to TRBD1 (7 bases). The CDR3 is 15 amino acids. Germline CDR1 reads SEHNR; CDR2 reads FQNEAQ (reference sequence). Trimming stripped 5 bases from V and 5 bases from J, with 19 bases between. CDR3 in DNA: TGTGCCAGCAGCAGGGGCCGACAGGGAGGCCACGAGCAGTACTTC. This encodes CASSRGRQGGHEQYF.

V and J are TRBV7-2 and TRBJ2-7; D unresolved. This CDR3 has 14 amino acids. Between the trimmed V and J ends, which lost 1 base and 1 base, there was a span of 8 bases. Germline CDR1 and CDR2: SGHTA and FQGNSA. The CDR3 DNA follows: TGTGCCAGCAGCTTAGTGCCCCCTTCCTACGAGCAGTACTTC. It specifies CASSLVPPSYEQYF. The whole variable domain, remainder taken from reference TRBV7-2 and TRBJ2-7, is GAGVSQSPSNKVTEKGKDVELRCDPISGHTALYWYRQSLGQGLEFLIYFQGNSAPDKSGLPSDRFSAERTGGSVSTLTIQRTQQEDSAVYLCASSLVPPSYEQYFGPGTRLTVT.

On this clonotype: A clone one base away is much larger, so this may be a read error. The J gene is TRBJ2-3, the V gene TRBV20-1; D gene ambiguous. This CDR3 is 12 amino acids long. Germline CDR1 and CDR2: DFQATT and SNEGSKA (reference sequence). The CDR3 coding sequence is TGCAGTGCTAGCTTATCCACAGATATGCAGTATTTT. Encoded protein: CSASLSTDMQYF.

Written as DNA, the CDR3 is TGTGCCGGAGAACTAGCGGGAGGGCCGGACGAGCAGTACTTC. Its translation is CAGELAGGPDEQYF. The chain recombines TRBV30 with TRBJ2-7, with 13 bases aligning to TRBD2. Germline loops: CDR1 GTSNPN, CDR2 SVGIG (reference sequence). This CDR3 comprises 14 residues. V trimming: 8 bases; J trimming: 5 bases; junction bases outside the gene matches: 9.

The chain joins TRBV7-9 to TRBJ1-2, with D perhaps matching TRBD1 (5 bases). Looked up from germline, CDR1 is SEHNR and CDR2 is FQNEAQ (reference sequence). V lost 5 bases to trimming and J lost 7 bases, with 20 bases between them. CDR3 length equals 15 residues. The CDR3 DNA reads TGTGCCAGCAGCGGGAAGGGACTCCGTTATAGTGGCTACACCTTC. This sequence encodes CASSGKGLRYSGYTF. The complete variable domain, with remaining parts taken from reference TRBV7-9 and TRBJ1-2, reads DTGVSQNPRHKITKRGQNVTFRCDPISEHNRLYWYRQTLGQGPEFLTYFQNEAQLEKSRLLSDRFSAERPKGSFSTLEIQRTEQGDSAMYLCASSGKGLRYSGYTFGSGTRLTVV.